This record covers a single T cell receptor (beta chain). Its antigen is undetermined. The record originates from a study of OX40 agonist ivuxolimab in advanced cancers. Across the whole study: Under the entry rules, prior anti-PD-1, anti-PD-L1 or anti-CTLA-4 therapy was allowed, and less than 50% had some.

Profiled with immunoSEQ multiplex PCR; TCRdb holds only in-frame clones, not every one. Among about 98,000 clones listed, 88% were seen once. On cycle 4 day 1 and cycle 7 day 1, as well as at baseline, blood was sampled. Findings of the study overall: At 0.1 to 3.0 mg/kg, clonal expansion of CD4+ and CD8+ blood T cells had occurred by week 6.

The material sequenced was CD4+ or CD8+ T cells sorted from blood, taken in a trial of the OX40 agonist ivuxolimab. This receptor was taken from an adult with an advanced solid tumor such as melanoma, head and neck, liver or kidney cancer.

This CDR3 is CASSQSRVSTDTQYF. CDR3 in DNA: TGTGCCAGCAGTCAATCCCGTGTTAGCACAGATACGCAGTATTTT. V is TRBV7-2 and J is TRBJ2-3; no definite D call. Germline V gene sequence: CDR1 SGHTA, CDR2 FQGNSA. There are 15 residues in the CDR3. Trimming pared 6 bases from V and 0 bases from J, leaving 13 bases between.